The text below deals with one T cell receptor beta chain. Its antigen is not identified. These data belong to a study of CD8+ T cells in alopecia areata. Study as a whole: Those treated were given oral tofacitinib at 5 to 10 mg twice daily.

As to treatment: oral pan-JAK inhibitor, 5-10 mg twice daily. Sequencing templates came from extracted RNA that was reverse transcribed into cDNA. TCRdb's table, derived via immunoSEQ multiplex PCR, lists solely in-frame clones and lacks some. The sample contains about 76,000 clones, 60% to 70% of which appear only once. Whole-study results and caveats: In scalp and blood during tofacitinib, many expanded lesional clones persisted. Scalp lesions, especially in alopecia totalis/universalis, had higher clonality than normal scalp. Relative to mice, TCR sharing across patients was less clear, a difference possibly HLA-related.

Sequences were derived from CD8+ T cells sorted from blood, sampled at week 24, from a patient treated with tofacitinib. The receptor's source is a human donor with alopecia areata.

The CDR3 DNA reads as TGCGCCAGCAGCTGGGCAGGGAATGAGCAGTTCTTC. As protein: CASSWAGNEQFF. This rearrangement joins TRBV5-1 to TRBJ2-1; TRBD1 might be the D (5 bases). The CDR3 sequence is 12 residues long. Between the trimmed V and J ends, which lost 3 bases and 7 bases, there was a span of 8 bases. Germline lookup yields CDR1 SGHRS and CDR2 YFSETQ.